Presented here are 11 T cell receptor beta chains from one specimen sequenced in a study of T cell changes during pregnancy in multiple sclerosis. Profiled with immunoSEQ multiplex PCR; TCRdb holds only in-frame clones, not every one. The sample consists of roughly 99,000 clones, about 91% of them appearing once. Sequenced material: peripheral blood, taken after pregnancy. The receptors come from a female donor in good health, enrolled as a control in a pregnancy study.

V and J are TRBV2 and TRBJ1-2, with 8 bases aligning to TRBD1. Germline assignment: CDR1 SNHLY and CDR2 FYNNEI. The CDR3 is 13 amino acids. Trimming cost V 6 bases and J 2 bases; bases outside gene matches: 2. The CDR3 DNA is TGTGCCAGCAGAGGACAGGGCAACTATGGCTACACCTTC. The encoded protein is CASRGQGNYGYTF.

The chain combines TRBV19 with TRBJ1-1; 7 bases are shared with TRBD1. Germline V gene sequence: CDR1 LNHDA, CDR2 SQIVND (reference sequence). J was trimmed by 1 base and V by 7 bases; bases with no gene match: 9. This CDR3 contains 15 residues. In DNA form, the CDR3 reads TGTGCCAGTATTGGAGACAGGGTGGGGAACACTGAAGCTTTCTTT. Translating gives CASIGDRVGNTEAFF.

V usage is TRBV27 and J usage is TRBJ2-7; possible D gene TRBD2, 6 bases. The V gene's germline CDR1 is MNHEY and CDR2 SMNVEV (reference sequence). With 6 bases removed from V and 7 bases from J, the gap between germline ends came to 16 bases. The CDR3 is 13 amino acids. In nucleotides, the CDR3 is TGTGCCAGCAGGGATTGGGGGGAATCTGAGCAGTACTTC. Its translation is CASRDWGESEQYF.

V usage is TRBV5-1 and J usage is TRBJ2-1, with D perhaps matching TRBD1 (6 bases). The length of the CDR3 is 14 residues. Germline CDR1 and CDR2: SGHRS and YFSETQ. Trimming pared 4 bases from V and 4 bases from J, leaving 12 bases between. The CDR3 DNA is TGCGCCAGCAGCACAGGACAGAGATACAATGAGCAGTTCTTC. It specifies CASSTGQRYNEQFF.

This chain joins TRBV6-1 and TRBJ2-4; 10 nucleotides agree with TRBD2. The CDR3 spans 15 residues. Germline V CDR1 and CDR2: MNHNS, SASEGT. Germline trimming cut 4 bases from V and 7 bases from J; bases unmatched to any gene: 7. CDR3 loop: CASSGGLASTNIQYF. As DNA, the CDR3 is TGTGCCAGCAGTGGGGGACTAGCGTCCACCAACATTCAGTACTTC.

This chain uses TRBV28 with TRBJ2-3; TRBD2 aligns across 7 bases. V lost 3 bases, J lost 0 bases, and 3 bases stayed unmatched. Germline V gene lookup returns CDR1 MDHEN and CDR2 SYDVKM. The CDR3 totals 15 residues. CDR3 protein: CASSLLGRSTDTQYF. DNA for the CDR3: TGTGCCAGCAGTTTGCTCGGGAGGAGCACAGATACGCAGTATTTT.

The chain couples TRBV6-5 to TRBJ1-1; D ambiguous. Germline V gene data show CDR1 as MNHEY and CDR2 as SVGAGI. The V end was cut by 5 bases, the J end by 3 bases, with 16 bases between. The CDR3 runs to 15 residues. The CDR3 sequence is CASSNTQVDDTEAFF. In DNA form, the CDR3 reads TGTGCCAGCAGTAACACGCAGGTGGATGACACTGAAGCTTTCTTT.

Regarding this clone: The junction and the germline gene differ at one end; a read error may be behind it. The rearrangement joins TRBV7-7 to TRBJ1-1; 9 bases are shared with TRBD1. Germline V gene data show CDR1 as SSHAT and CDR2 as FNYEAQ (reference sequence). This CDR3 is 20 amino acids long. The CDR3 DNA reads TGTGCTAGCAACGTTACCAATGGGCAGGGACAGGGTGAGAGAAACACTGAAGCTTTCTTT. It translates to CASNVTNGQGQGERNTEAFF.

This clone has just one count. The gene calls are TRBV30 and TRBJ2-1; the D gene is possibly TRBD2 (5 bases). This CDR3 has 13 residues. V was clipped by 3 bases and J by 7 bases, with 13 bases between them. Per germline, CDR1 GTSNPN and CDR2 SVGIG (reference sequence). DNA for the CDR3: TGTGCCTGGAGCCGCGGGCCCTTGAATGAGCAGTTCTTC. Translated, it gives CAWSRGPLNEQFF.

The chain combines TRBV6-5 with TRBJ1-2; a weak D match, TRBD1 (6 bases). Germline-derived CDR1 and CDR2 are MNHEY and SVGAGI. CDR3 length: 13 residues. The V end lost 6 bases, the J end lost 6 bases, and 14 bases lay between the germline ends. This CDR3 is CASREDSEHGYTF. CDR3 bases: TGTGCCAGCAGGGAGGACAGCGAGCATGGCTACACCTTC.

This clone was detected only once. The chain carries TRBV6-1 and TRBJ2-2; TRBD1 matches at 9 bases. The length of the CDR3 is 13 residues. The junction had 4 bases not matched to a gene; V was cut back by 11 bases and J by 3 bases. Per germline, CDR1 MNHNS and CDR2 SASEGT. Here the CDR3 DNA reads TGTGCCGGACGGACAGGGGACACCGGGGAGCTGTTTTTT. Translated, it gives CAGRTGDTGELFF.